This TCR beta chain is drawn from a study of blood T cell repertoires in COVID-19. Study information: Samples came from the United States, Italy and Spain, spanning acute and convalescent COVID-19. PBMCs, B-cell-depleted T cells, or T cells were the source of the cDNA or gDNA that made up the material.

Between the trimmed V and J ends, which lost 3 bases and 0 bases, there was a span of 14 bases. CDR1 is SQVTM and CDR2 is ANQGSEA in the germline V gene. The CDR3 loop spans 15 amino acids. Original methodology: For nucleated cells, counts were estimated from reference gene primer amplification. Produced via immunoSEQ multiplex PCR; TCRdb's table is partial and in-frame only. Clone size and V and J calls were adopted from that table, with D and trimming inferred from the DNA. Altogether around 69,000 clones are present, approximately 88% being singletons, with the ten largest covering 8% to 9%. The origin of this receptor is a man aged 50-60 years with active COVID-19. The rearrangement joins TRBV29-1 to TRBJ2-5; weak D call: TRBD2 (5 bases). The sequencing input was peripheral blood. CDR3 nucleotide sequence: TGCAGCGTTGAGGTAGAGAGGGCGTACCAAGAGACCCAGTACTTC. The encoded protein is CSVEVERAYQETQYF.